This record covers a single T cell receptor (beta chain). Seattle cases were enrolled at active infection and followed longitudinally. This entry belongs to a study of blood T cell repertoires in COVID-19. Overall study: Whether acute or convalescent, the COVID-19 samples came from the United States, Italy and Spain. T cells, B-cell-depleted T cells, or PBMCs supplied cDNA or gDNA.

V was clipped by 0 bases and J by 0 bases; unmatched bases: 11. CDR3 length: 18 amino acids. Germline lookup yields CDR1 MNHGY and CDR2 SAAAGT. Per the authors' pipeline: For nucleated cells, counts were estimated from reference gene primer amplification. Produced via immunoSEQ multiplex PCR; TCRdb's table is partial and in-frame only. V, J and clone size reflect that table, while D and trimming were determined from the DNA. The repertoire has around 280,000 clones, 85% to 90% of them found once; the top ten carry around 10%. Sequencing was performed on peripheral blood. The gene calls are TRBV6-8 and TRBJ2-7; TRBD2 matches 7 bases. This TCR was sampled from a woman in her twenties or thirties with COVID-19, enrolled during active disease. CDR3 DNA sequence: TGTGCCAGCAGTTACTCGAGTAGATCCAGGGACTACTCCTACGAGCAGTACTTC. Translating gives CASSYSSRSRDYSYEQYF.